The clone carrying this T cell receptor beta chain was observed a few times. In the original processing: Amplification from reference gene primers served as the basis for estimated nucleated cell counts. The assay was immunoSEQ multiplex PCR, and TCRdb's table has in-frame clones only and misses some. V and J calls and clone size are those listed in that table; D and trimming were worked out from the DNA. The data hold around 24,000 clones, with roughly 76% observed a single time. Trimming took off 8 bases at V and 7 bases at J, with 17 bases between the two ends. The CDR3 is 13 residues long. This sample stems from a study of blood T cell repertoires in COVID-19. Looking at the study overall: Spain, Italy and the United States supplied samples that represented acute and convalescent COVID-19. T cells, B-cell-depleted T cells, or PBMCs provided the cDNA or gDNA that served as material.

The sample comprised peripheral blood. This sequence was found in an elderly woman with acute or convalescent COVID-19. This sequence joins TRBV12-3 or TRBV12-4 and TRBJ1-1; possibly TRBD1 for D (6 bases). CDR3 coding DNA: TGTGCCAGCCGGCTTTCAGGGGCGTATGAAGCTTTCTTT. This encodes CASRLSGAYEAFF.